The 23 T cell receptor beta chains given below trace back to one sample, sequenced in a study of CD8 T cells in ankylosing spondylitis. TCRdb ran MiXCR on the 5' RACE reads and lists one entry per CDR3 protein. The data hold about 42,000 distinct CDR3 sequences, with roughly 2.5% observed a single time. The material sequenced was blood, either unsorted or a sorted T cell fraction (not recorded which). The source is a male donor with ankylosing spondylitis or in good health (not recorded which).

This clonotype was counted many times. The chain joins TRBV9 to TRBJ1-2; D is perhaps TRBD1 (5 bases). V was trimmed by 4 bases and J by 8 bases, leaving 12 bases between them. This CDR3 comprises 12 residues. Germline V gene lookup returns CDR1 SGDLS and CDR2 YYNGEE. The CDR3 coding sequence is TGTGCCAGCAGCCTGGGACCTCGGGGCTACACCTTC. It yields the protein CASSLGPRGYTF.

This clonotype is medium-sized in the sample. The chain has TRBV9 and TRBJ2-2; D gene unclear. Germline values: CDR1 SGDLS, CDR2 YYNGEE. V dropped 2 bases and J dropped 6 bases, with 8 bases sitting between them. The CDR3 runs to 13 residues. DNA of the CDR3: TGTGCCAGCAGCGTGAGCGTCGCCGGGGAGCTGTTTTTT. This gives the protein CASSVSVAGELFF.

This clonotype was counted at least ten times. The chain joins TRBV9 to TRBJ2-3; D is unresolved. Trimming took off 0 bases at V and 2 bases at J, with 13 bases between the two ends. Germline V lookup: CDR1 SGDLS, CDR2 YYNGEE. The CDR3 covers 16 residues. This CDR3 reads CASSVVGSFSTDTQYF. CDR3 DNA sequence: TGTGCCAGCAGCGTAGTGGGGTCCTTCTCCACAGATACGCAGTATTTT.

This clonotype was detected many times. The V gene is TRBV9, the J gene TRBJ2-2, with D uncertain. CDR1 and CDR2 from the germline V gene are SGDLS and YYNGEE. Trimming shortened V by 6 bases and J by 1 base, and 13 bases separated the two germline ends. The CDR3 totals 15 residues. CDR3 coding DNA: TGTGCCAGCACCCGAAGTGGGCAGAACACCGGGGAGCTGTTTTTT. Translating gives CASTRSGQNTGELFF.

This clonotype has a count of ten or more. This sequence joins TRBV9 and TRBJ2-7; D ambiguous. Trimming took off 3 bases at V and 7 bases at J, with 8 bases between the two ends. CDR3 length: 11 amino acids. Germline V gives CDR1 SGDLS, CDR2 YYNGEE. For the CDR3, the DNA is TGTGCCAGCAGCGCTCTACGAGAGCAGTACTTC. This gives the protein CASSALREQYF.

This clonotype was recorded many times. The J gene is TRBJ2-1, the V gene TRBV7-7, with D unresolved. The CDR3 extends over 15 amino acids. CDR1 is SSHAT, CDR2 FNYEAQ, per germline (reference sequence). The V end was cut by 6 bases, the J end by 5 bases, with 17 bases between. The CDR3 protein is CASRLYAIADNEQFF. The CDR3 DNA reads TGTGCCAGCAGGCTGTATGCAATCGCCGACAATGAGCAGTTCTTC.

This clonotype has ten or more counts. The V and J genes are TRBV9 and TRBJ2-5; D not certain. CDR1 and CDR2 from the germline V gene are SGDLS and YYNGEE. The CDR3 runs 13 residues. Trimming cost V 0 bases and J 5 bases, with 8 bases left between them. This chain's CDR3 is CASSVDYRETQYF. The CDR3 DNA sequence: TGTGCCAGCAGCGTAGACTATCGGGAGACCCAGTACTTC. Complete variable domain (other parts from reference TRBV9 and TRBJ2-5): DSGVTQTPKHLITATGQRVTLRCSPRSGDLSVYWYQQSLDQGLQFLIQYYNGEERAKGNILERFSAQQFPDLHSELNLSSLELGDSALYFCASSVDYRETQYFGPGTRLLVL.

At least ten counts were recorded for this clonotype. The chain recombines TRBV9 with TRBJ2-5, with a tentative D call TRBD2 (5 bases). The germline V gene encodes CDR1 SGDLS and CDR2 YYNGEE. CDR3 length: 13 residues. Trimming stripped 4 bases from V and 5 bases from J, with 12 bases between. CDR3 coding DNA: TGTGCCAGCAGCACCAGGACGGGGGAGACCCAGTACTTC. It specifies CASSTRTGETQYF.

This clonotype appeared many times. The chain couples TRBV9 to TRBJ1-6; 7 positions agree with TRBD1. From germline, CDR1 is SGDLS and CDR2 YYNGEE. V lost 4 bases, J lost 5 bases, and 6 bases stayed unmatched. This CDR3 spans 15 amino acids. CDR3 DNA: TGTGCCAGCAGCCGGAGACAGGGAGATAATTCACCCCTCCACTTT. Amino acid sequence: CASSRRQGDNSPLHF. Looking up the rest from reference TRBV9 and TRBJ1-6 gives the full variable domain: DSGVTQTPKHLITATGQRVTLRCSPRSGDLSVYWYQQSLDQGLQFLIQYYNGEERAKGNILERFSAQQFPDLHSELNLSSLELGDSALYFCASSRRQGDNSPLHFGNGTRLTVT.

The sample holds many counts of this clonotype. V usage is TRBV9 and J usage is TRBJ1-2, with D possibly being TRBD1 (5 bases). The CDR3 is made up of 15 amino acids. Trimming cost V 3 bases and J 4 bases, with 16 bases left between them. The germline gives CDR1 SGDLS, CDR2 YYNGEE. The DNA of the CDR3 is TGTGCCAGCAGCGGGGGGTCGACTTCCCCCTATGGCTACACCTTC. Translation: CASSGGSTSPYGYTF.

There are many counts of this clonotype. The rearrangement links TRBV9 to TRBJ2-7; D is unresolved. CDR1 is SGDLS, CDR2 YYNGEE, per germline. The CDR3 has 13 amino acids. The V end was cut by 3 bases, the J end by 7 bases, with 14 bases between. The CDR3 loop is CASSATSYSEQYF. DNA of the CDR3: TGTGCCAGCAGCGCGACCTCTTACTCGGAGCAGTACTTC. The entire variable domain, with the rest obtained from reference TRBV9 and TRBJ2-7, is as follows: DSGVTQTPKHLITATGQRVTLRCSPRSGDLSVYWYQQSLDQGLQFLIQYYNGEERAKGNILERFSAQQFPDLHSELNLSSLELGDSALYFCASSATSYSEQYFGPGTRLTVT.

In regard to this clonotype: A much larger clone lies a single base off, so this may be a read error. DNA of the CDR3: TGTGCCAGCAGCGTAGAGGCTAGCGGGTGCCGCGATGAGCAGTTCTTC. Encoded protein: CASSVEASGCRDEQFF. The chain is built from TRBV9 and TRBJ2-1, with TRBD2 identical over 8 bases. There are 16 residues in the CDR3. Trimming at V came to 0 bases and at J to 8 bases, leaving 10 bases not matched to a gene. Germline loops: CDR1 SGDLS, CDR2 YYNGEE. Variable domain in full (rest from reference TRBV9 and TRBJ2-1): DSGVTQTPKHLITATGQRVTLRCSPRSGDLSVYWYQQSLDQGLQFLIQYYNGEERAKGNILERFSAQQFPDLHSELNLSSLELGDSALYFCASSVEASGCRDEQFFGPGTRLTVL.

This chain connects TRBV9 to TRBJ1-4, with D tentatively TRBD1 (6 bases). The length of the CDR3 is 15 residues. Germline CDR1 reads SGDLS; CDR2 reads YYNGEE. V lost 4 bases and J lost 5, with 15 bases in between. CDR3 region: CASSPRDRFNEKLFF. DNA for the CDR3: TGTGCCAGCAGCCCCCGAGACAGGTTCAATGAAAAACTGTTTTTT.

There are many counts of this clonotype. The chain couples TRBV9 to TRBJ2-3; D may match TRBD1 or TRBD2 (5 bases each). Germline CDR1 SGDLS, CDR2 YYNGEE. This CDR3 is 16 amino acids long. Trimming shortened V by 3 bases and J by 0 bases, and 14 bases separated the two germline ends. This chain's CDR3 is CASSGRGRSSTDTQYF. The CDR3 bases are TGTGCCAGCAGCGGAAGGGGACGGAGTAGCACAGATACGCAGTATTTT.

This clonotype was observed at least ten times. The genes are TRBV9 and TRBJ2-1, with D perhaps TRBD2 (5 bases). Germline values: CDR1 SGDLS, CDR2 YYNGEE. CDR3 length equals 16 residues. V was trimmed by 0 bases and J by 0 bases, leaving 10 bases between them. The CDR3 sequence is CASSVEVGSSYNEQFF. The CDR3 nucleotides are TGTGCCAGCAGCGTAGAGGTAGGGAGCTCCTACAATGAGCAGTTCTTC.

This clonotype was counted at least ten times. This sequence joins TRBV9 and TRBJ2-7; D might be TRBD1 (6 bases). CDR3 length: 13 amino acids. V gave up 3 bases and J gave up 3 bases, with 10 bases separating them. CDR1 SGDLS and CDR2 YYNGEE come from the germline V gene. CDR3 coding DNA: TGTGCCAGCAGCGCGGACAGTGTCTACGAGCAGTACTTC. Protein: CASSADSVYEQYF. Full variable domain (rest looked up from reference TRBV9 and TRBJ2-7): DSGVTQTPKHLITATGQRVTLRCSPRSGDLSVYWYQQSLDQGLQFLIQYYNGEERAKGNILERFSAQQFPDLHSELNLSSLELGDSALYFCASSADSVYEQYFGPGTRLTVT.

This clonotype has ten or more counts. This rearrangement joins TRBV9 to TRBJ2-2; D is possibly TRBD1 (5 bases). CDR3 length equals 15 residues. Germline CDR1 SGDLS, CDR2 YYNGEE. The V end was cut by 4 bases, the J end by 4 bases, with 14 bases between. The CDR3 DNA is TGTGCCAGCAGCCCAATTACAGGATCCACCGGGGAGCTGTTTTTT. Protein product: CASSPITGSTGELFF.

This clonotype has ten or more counts. CDR3 nucleotides: TGTGCCAGCAGCCCAAGAAGGAGTATGAACACCATATATTTT. It codes for CASSPRRSMNTIYF. The V call is TRBV9, the J call TRBJ1-3, with no clear D. V gave up 4 bases and J gave up 7 bases, with 15 bases separating them. Germline V gene data show CDR1 as SGDLS and CDR2 as YYNGEE. There are 14 residues in the CDR3.

This clonotype came up many times. The rearrangement joins TRBV9 to TRBJ2-3, with a weak D call TRBD2 (6 bases). Germline assignment: CDR1 SGDLS and CDR2 YYNGEE. Trimming cost V 3 bases and J 5 bases, with 13 bases left between them. The CDR3 contains 14 residues. As DNA, the CDR3 is TGTGCCAGCAGCGCAACCACGCGGGGAGATACGCAGTATTTT. This sequence encodes CASSATTRGDTQYF.

CDR3 coding DNA: TGTGCCAGCAGCGTAGGAAATAGCGGTCACAATGAGCAGTTCTTC. It translates to CASSVGNSGHNEQFF. The gene calls are TRBV9 and TRBJ2-1; D possibly corresponds to TRBD2 (6 bases). Trimming stripped 0 bases from V and 5 bases from J, with 12 bases between. The CDR3 is made up of 15 amino acids. CDR1 and CDR2 from the germline V gene are SGDLS and YYNGEE.

This clonotype was observed at least ten times. The chain links TRBV9 to TRBJ2-3; 7 bases align to TRBD2. The CDR3 has 15 residues. Unmatched junction bases numbered 8, after V lost 3 bases and J lost 4 bases. Looked up from germline, CDR1 is SGDLS and CDR2 is YYNGEE. The CDR3 sequence is CASSAIGTTADTQYF. CDR3 sequence (DNA): TGTGCCAGCAGCGCAATTGGGACTACCGCAGATACGCAGTATTTT. The variable domain in full, completed from reference TRBV9 and TRBJ2-3, reads DSGVTQTPKHLITATGQRVTLRCSPRSGDLSVYWYQQSLDQGLQFLIQYYNGEERAKGNILERFSAQQFPDLHSELNLSSLELGDSALYFCASSAIGTTADTQYFGPGTRLTVL.

The sample holds many counts of this clonotype. The chain has TRBV9 and TRBJ2-3; TRBD1 might be the D (6 bases). The CDR3 covers 12 residues. Germline-derived CDR1 and CDR2 are SGDLS and YYNGEE. The ends were cut back, 3 bases at V and 5 bases at J, with 7 bases in the middle. The CDR3 DNA sequence: TGTGCCAGCAGCGCAGGGGTAGATACGCAGTATTTT. Translation gives CASSAGVDTQYF. Looking up the rest from reference TRBV9 and TRBJ2-3 gives the full variable domain: DSGVTQTPKHLITATGQRVTLRCSPRSGDLSVYWYQQSLDQGLQFLIQYYNGEERAKGNILERFSAQQFPDLHSELNLSSLELGDSALYFCASSAGVDTQYFGPGTRLTVL.

This clonotype appeared many times. This rearrangement joins TRBV9 to TRBJ2-7; D unclear. This CDR3 is 15 amino acids long. V was cut by 3 bases and J by 4 bases, with 17 bases left in between. The germline V gene has CDR1 SGDLS and CDR2 YYNGEE. The CDR3 DNA is TGTGCCAGCAGCGCTACCCCAAGGGCACTTTACGAGCAGTACTTC. Translated, it gives CASSATPRALYEQYF.